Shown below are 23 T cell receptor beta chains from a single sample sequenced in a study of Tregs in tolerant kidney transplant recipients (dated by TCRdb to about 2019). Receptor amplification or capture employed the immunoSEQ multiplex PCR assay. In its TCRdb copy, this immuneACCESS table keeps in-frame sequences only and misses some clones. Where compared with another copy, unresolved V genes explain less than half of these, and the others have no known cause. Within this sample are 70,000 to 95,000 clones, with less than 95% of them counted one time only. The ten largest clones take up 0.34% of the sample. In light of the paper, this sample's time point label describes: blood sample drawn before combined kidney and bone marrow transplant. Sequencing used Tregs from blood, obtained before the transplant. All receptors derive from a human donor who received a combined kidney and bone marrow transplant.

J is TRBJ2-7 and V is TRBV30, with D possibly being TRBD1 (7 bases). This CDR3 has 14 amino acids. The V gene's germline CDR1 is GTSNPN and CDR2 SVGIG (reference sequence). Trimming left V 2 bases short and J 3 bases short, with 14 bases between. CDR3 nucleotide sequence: TGTGCCTGGAGTCAGGGGGGTTCGGTCTACGAGCAGTACTTC. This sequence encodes CAWSQGGSVYEQYF. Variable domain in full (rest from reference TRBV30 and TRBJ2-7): SQTIHQWPATLVQPVGSPLSLECTVEGTSNPNLYWYRQAAGRGLQLLFYSVGIGQISSEVPQNLSASRPQDRQFILSSKKLLLSDSGFYLCAWSQGGSVYEQYFGPGTRLTVT.

CDR3 region: CASTSPGSNTEAFF. In nucleotides, the CDR3 is TGTGCCAGCACCTCCCCAGGTTCGAACACTGAAGCTTTCTTT. The genes are TRBV28 and TRBJ1-1; D is unresolved. Germline CDR1 reads MDHEN; CDR2 reads SYDVKM. The V end was cut by 7 bases, the J end by 1 base, with 13 bases between. The CDR3 is 14 residues long.

DNA for the CDR3: TGTGCCAGCAGCCGCGACAGCATGAACACTGAAGCTTTCTTT. Translation gives CASSRDSMNTEAFF. The chain combines TRBV7-2 with TRBJ1-1; tentatively, D is TRBD1 (5 bases). Germline CDR1 is SGHTA and CDR2 is FQGNSA. V was shortened by 5 bases and J by 0 bases, with 10 bases between the two germline ends. The CDR3 has 14 amino acids.

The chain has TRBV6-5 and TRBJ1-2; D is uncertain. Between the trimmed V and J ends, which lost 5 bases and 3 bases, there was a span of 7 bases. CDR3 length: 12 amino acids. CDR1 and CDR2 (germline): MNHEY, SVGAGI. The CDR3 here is CASSEADYGYTF. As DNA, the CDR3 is TGTGCCAGCAGTGAAGCGGACTATGGCTACACCTTC.

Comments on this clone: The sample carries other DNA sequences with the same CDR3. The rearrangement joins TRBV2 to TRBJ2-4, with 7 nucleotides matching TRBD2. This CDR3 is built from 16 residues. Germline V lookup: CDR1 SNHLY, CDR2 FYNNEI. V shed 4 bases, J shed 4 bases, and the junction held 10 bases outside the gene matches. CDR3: CASSGRGDGVKNIQYF. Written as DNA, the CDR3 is TGTGCCAGCAGTGGTCGGGGGGACGGGGTAAAAAACATTCAGTACTTC.

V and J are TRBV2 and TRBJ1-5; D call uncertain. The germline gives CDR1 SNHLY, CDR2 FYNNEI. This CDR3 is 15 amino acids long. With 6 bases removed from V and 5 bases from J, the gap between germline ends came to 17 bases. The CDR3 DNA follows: TGTGCCAGCAGGGCCGGACGGTTATCGGATCAGCCCCAGCATTTT. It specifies CASRAGRLSDQPQHF.

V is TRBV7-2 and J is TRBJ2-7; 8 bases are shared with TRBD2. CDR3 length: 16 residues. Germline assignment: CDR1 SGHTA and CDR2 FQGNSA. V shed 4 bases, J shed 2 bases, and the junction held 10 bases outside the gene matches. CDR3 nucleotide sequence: TGTGCCAGCAGCTCAACCGGGGGGGTTCCAACCTACGAGCAGTACTTC. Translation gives CASSSTGGVPTYEQYF.

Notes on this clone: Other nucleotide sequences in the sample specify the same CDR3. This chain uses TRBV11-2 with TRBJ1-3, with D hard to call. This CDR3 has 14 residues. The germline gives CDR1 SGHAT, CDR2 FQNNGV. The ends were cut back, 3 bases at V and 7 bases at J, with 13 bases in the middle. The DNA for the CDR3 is TGTGCCAGCAGCTTGGAGCTGGGTAGTAACACCATATATTTT. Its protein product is CASSLELGSNTIYF. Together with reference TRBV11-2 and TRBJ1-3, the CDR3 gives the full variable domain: EAGVAQSPRYKIIEKRQSVAFWCNPISGHATLYWYQQILGQGPKLLIQFQNNGVVDDSQLPKDRFSAERLKGVDSTLKIQPAKLEDSAVYLCASSLELGSNTIYFGEGSWLTVV.

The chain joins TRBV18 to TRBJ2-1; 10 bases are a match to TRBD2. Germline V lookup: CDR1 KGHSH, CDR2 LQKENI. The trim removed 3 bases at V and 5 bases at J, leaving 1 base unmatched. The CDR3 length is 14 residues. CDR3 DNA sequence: TGTGCCAGCTCACCCCTAGCGGGAGACAATGAGCAGTTCTTC. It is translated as CASSPLAGDNEQFF.

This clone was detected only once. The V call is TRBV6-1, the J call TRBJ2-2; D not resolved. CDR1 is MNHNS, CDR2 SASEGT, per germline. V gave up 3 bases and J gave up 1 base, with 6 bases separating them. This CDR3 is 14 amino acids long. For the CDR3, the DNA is TGTGCCAGCAGTGACGAGAGGAACACCGGGGAGCTGTTTTTT. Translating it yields CASSDERNTGELFF.

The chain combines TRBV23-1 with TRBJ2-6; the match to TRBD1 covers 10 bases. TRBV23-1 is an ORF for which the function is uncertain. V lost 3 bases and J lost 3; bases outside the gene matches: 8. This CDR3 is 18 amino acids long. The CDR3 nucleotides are TGCGCCAGCAGTCACCGGGACAGGGGATTTCGTGGGGCCAACGTCCTGACTTTC. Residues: CASSHRDRGFRGANVLTF.

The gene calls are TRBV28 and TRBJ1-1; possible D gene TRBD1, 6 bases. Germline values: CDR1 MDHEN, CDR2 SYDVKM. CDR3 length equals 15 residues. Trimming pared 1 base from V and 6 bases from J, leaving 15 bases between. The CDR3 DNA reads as TGTGCCAGCAGTTTATTCAGGGGCGTAGGCGCTGAAGCTTTCTTT. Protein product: CASSLFRGVGAEAFF.

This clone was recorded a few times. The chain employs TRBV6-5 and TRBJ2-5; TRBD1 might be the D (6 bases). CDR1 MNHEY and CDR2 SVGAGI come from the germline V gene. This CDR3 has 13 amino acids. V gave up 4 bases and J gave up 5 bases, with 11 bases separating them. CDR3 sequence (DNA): TGTGCCAGCAGTTCCGCAGGGGTGGAGACCCAGTACTTC. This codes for CASSSAGVETQYF.

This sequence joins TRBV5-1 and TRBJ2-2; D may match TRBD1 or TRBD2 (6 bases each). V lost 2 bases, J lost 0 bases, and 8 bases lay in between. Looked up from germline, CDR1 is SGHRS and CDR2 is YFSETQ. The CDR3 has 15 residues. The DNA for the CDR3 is TGCGCCAGCAGCTTAAGGGGGGCGAACACCGGGGAGCTGTTTTTT. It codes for CASSLRGANTGELFF.

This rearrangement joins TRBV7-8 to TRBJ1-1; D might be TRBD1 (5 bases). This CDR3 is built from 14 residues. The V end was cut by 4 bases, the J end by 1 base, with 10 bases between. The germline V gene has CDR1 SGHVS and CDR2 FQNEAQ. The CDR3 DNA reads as TGTGCCAGCAGCTATGGACATCCGAACACTGAAGCTTTCTTT. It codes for CASSYGHPNTEAFF.

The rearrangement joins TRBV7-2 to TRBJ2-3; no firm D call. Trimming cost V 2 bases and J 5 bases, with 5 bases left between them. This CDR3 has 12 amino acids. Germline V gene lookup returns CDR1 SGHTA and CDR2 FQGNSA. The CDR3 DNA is TGTGCCAGCAGCTTACGTGTAGATACGCAGTATTTT. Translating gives CASSLRVDTQYF. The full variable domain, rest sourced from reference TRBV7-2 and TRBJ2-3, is GAGVSQSPSNKVTEKGKDVELRCDPISGHTALYWYRQSLGQGLEFLIYFQGNSAPDKSGLPSDRFSAERTGGSVSTLTIQRTQQEDSAVYLCASSLRVDTQYFGPGTRLTVL.

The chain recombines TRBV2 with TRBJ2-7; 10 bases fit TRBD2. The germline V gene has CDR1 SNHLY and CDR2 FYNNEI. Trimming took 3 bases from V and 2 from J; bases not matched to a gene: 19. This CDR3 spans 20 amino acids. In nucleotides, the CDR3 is TGTGCCAGCAGTGACGTTGGATATCTTCCGGTAGCGGGAGGTCCCTACGAGCAGTACTTC. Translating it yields CASSDVGYLPVAGGPYEQYF.

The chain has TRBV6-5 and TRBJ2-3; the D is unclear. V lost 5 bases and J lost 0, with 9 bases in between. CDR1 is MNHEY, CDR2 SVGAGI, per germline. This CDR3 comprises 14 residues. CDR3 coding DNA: TGTGCCAGCAGTCATAGGTCTAGCACAGATACGCAGTATTTT. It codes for CASSHRSSTDTQYF.

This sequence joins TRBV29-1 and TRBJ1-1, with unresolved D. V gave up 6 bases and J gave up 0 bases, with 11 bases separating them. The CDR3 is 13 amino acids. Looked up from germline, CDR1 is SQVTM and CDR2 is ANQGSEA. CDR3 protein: CSVRGLMNTEAFF. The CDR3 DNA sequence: TGCAGCGTCCGCGGACTGATGAACACTGAAGCTTTCTTT.

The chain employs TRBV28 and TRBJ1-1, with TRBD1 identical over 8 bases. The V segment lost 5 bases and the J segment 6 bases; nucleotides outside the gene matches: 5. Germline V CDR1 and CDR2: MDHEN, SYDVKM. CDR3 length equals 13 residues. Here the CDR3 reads CASSLGQGAEAFF. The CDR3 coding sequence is TGTGCCAGCAGTCTAGGACAGGGAGCTGAAGCTTTCTTT.

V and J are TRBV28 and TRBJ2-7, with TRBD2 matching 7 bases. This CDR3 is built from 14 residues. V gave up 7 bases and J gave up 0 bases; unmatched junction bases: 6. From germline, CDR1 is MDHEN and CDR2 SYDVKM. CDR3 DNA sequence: TGTGCCAGCATGACGGGACTACCCTCCTACGAGCAGTACTTC. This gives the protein CASMTGLPSYEQYF.

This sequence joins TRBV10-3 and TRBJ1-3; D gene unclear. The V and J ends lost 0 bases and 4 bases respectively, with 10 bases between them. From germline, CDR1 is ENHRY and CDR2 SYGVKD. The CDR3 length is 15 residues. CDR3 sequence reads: CAISESMALGNTIYF. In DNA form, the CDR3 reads TGTGCCATCAGTGAGTCGATGGCTTTGGGAAACACCATATATTTT.

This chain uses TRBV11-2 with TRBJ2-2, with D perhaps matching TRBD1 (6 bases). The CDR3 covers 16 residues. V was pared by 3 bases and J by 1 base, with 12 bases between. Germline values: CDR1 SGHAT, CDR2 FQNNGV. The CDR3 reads CASSFGQGMNTGELFF. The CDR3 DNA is TGTGCCAGCAGCTTCGGGCAGGGGATGAACACCGGGGAGCTGTTTTTT.